The clone carrying this TCR beta chain was counted between two and nine times. This CDR3 spans 13 amino acids. Germline CDR1 SGHTA, CDR2 FQGNSA. This sample is drawn from a study of immune characterization of retroperitoneal liposarcoma. TCRdb analysed the PCR reads with MiXCR anew, one entry per CDR3 protein. The sample consists of around 11,000 distinct CDR3 sequences, about a quarter of them appearing once. The sequencing input was tumor tissue. The origin of this receptor is a male donor with retroperitoneal liposarcoma. The chain combines TRBV7-2 with TRBJ2-5, with 7 bases lining up with TRBD2. The J call is uncertain, as TRBJ2-7 better fits the DNA end. In nucleotides, the CDR3 is TGTGCCAGCTCCTACCTGGGACTAAACGAGCAGTACTTC. As protein: CASSYLGLNEQYF.